Below are 5 T cell receptor beta chains sequenced from a single sample in a study of CXCR3-negative and CXCR3-positive naive CD8 T cells. UMI labels and 5' RACE were used to prepare the TRB cDNA libraries. From the 5' RACE reads, TCRdb lists one entry per CDR3 protein and no DNA. Reported are around 140,000 distinct CDR3 sequences; the ten largest clones contain 0.45% to 0.6%. The source material was naive CXCR3- CD8+ T cells from blood. Documented subset: CD45RO-CCR7+CD27+CD95- naive CD8+ T cells lacking CXCR3 (TNR3-). The receptors were sampled from a human donor in good health. Some clones in this sample may be carry-over from other donors' samples.

This chain links TRBV12-3 or TRBV12-4 with TRBJ2-3. The CDR3 is 15 amino acids. The CDR3 reads CASSLRQINTDTQYF.

The V call is TRBV12-3 or TRBV12-4, the J call TRBJ2-5. There are 12 residues in the CDR3. The CDR3 is CASSPFGETQYF.

This sequence joins TRBV1 and TRBJ2-7; TCRdb picks TRBD1, but there is no DNA to check that call. TRBV1 counts as a pseudogene. The CDR3 is made up of 16 amino acids. CDR3 sequence reads: CTSSQGGGGHSYEQYF.

The chain combines TRBV19 with TRBJ2-7; TCRdb reports TRBD2, a call that lacks DNA to check it against. This CDR3 spans 17 amino acids. Germline V gene lookup returns CDR1 LNHDA and CDR2 SQIVND (reference sequence). CDR3 sequence: CASSADPGPSSSYEQYF.

This chain joins TRBV13 and TRBJ2-1; TCRdb returns TRBD2, unconfirmable since there is no DNA. CDR1 is PRHDT, CDR2 FYEKMQ, per germline (reference sequence). The CDR3 totals 14 residues. The CDR3 sequence is CASSERGKDNEQFF.